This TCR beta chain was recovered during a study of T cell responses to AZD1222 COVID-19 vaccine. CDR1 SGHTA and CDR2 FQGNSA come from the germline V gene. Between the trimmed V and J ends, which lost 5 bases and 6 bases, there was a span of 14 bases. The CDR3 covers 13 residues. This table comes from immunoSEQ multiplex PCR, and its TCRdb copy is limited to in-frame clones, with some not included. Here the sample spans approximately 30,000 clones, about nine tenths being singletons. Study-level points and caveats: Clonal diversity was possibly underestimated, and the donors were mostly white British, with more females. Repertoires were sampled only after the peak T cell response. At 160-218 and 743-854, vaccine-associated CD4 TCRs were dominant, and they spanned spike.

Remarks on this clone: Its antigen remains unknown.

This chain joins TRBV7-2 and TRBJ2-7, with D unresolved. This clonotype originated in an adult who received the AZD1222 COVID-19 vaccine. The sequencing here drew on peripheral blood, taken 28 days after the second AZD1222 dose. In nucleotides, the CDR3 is TGTGCCAGCAGCAACCCTCCGACCTCCGAGCAGTACTTC. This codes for CASSNPPTSEQYF. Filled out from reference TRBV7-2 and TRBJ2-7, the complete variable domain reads GAGVSQSPSNKVTEKGKDVELRCDPISGHTALYWYRQSLGQGLEFLIYFQGNSAPDKSGLPSDRFSAERTGGSVSTLTIQRTQQEDSAVYLCASSNPPTSEQYFGPGTRLTVT.